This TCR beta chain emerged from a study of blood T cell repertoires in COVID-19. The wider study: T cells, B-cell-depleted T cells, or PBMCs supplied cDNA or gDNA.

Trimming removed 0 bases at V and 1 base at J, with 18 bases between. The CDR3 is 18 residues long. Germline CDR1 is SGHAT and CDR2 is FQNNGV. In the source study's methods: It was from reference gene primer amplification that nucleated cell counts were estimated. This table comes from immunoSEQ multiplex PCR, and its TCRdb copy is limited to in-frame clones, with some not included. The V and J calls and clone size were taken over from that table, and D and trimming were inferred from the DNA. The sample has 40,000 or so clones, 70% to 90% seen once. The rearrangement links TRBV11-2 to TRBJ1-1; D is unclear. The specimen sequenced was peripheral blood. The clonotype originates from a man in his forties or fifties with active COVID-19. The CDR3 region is CASSLDRFSGWANTEAFF. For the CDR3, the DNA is TGTGCCAGCAGCTTAGATCGATTTAGCGGGTGGGCGAACACTGAAGCTTTCTTT.